Listed here are 26 T cell receptor beta chains from one sample, sequenced in a study of regulatory T cells in long-lasting Graves disease. The time point here: newly diagnosed GD, antithyroid drugs for less than 3 months. Isolated PBMC RNA provided the starting material for the TCR library. Arm-PCR of CDR3 regions and iRepertoire HTBI primers were the basis on which TCR beta libraries were built. TCRdb passed the multiplex PCR reads through MiXCR, listing each CDR3 protein once. The data show 400,000 to 500,000 distinct CDR3 sequences, about 16% seen once. The same sample was also used in a study of T cells in Graves' hyperthyroidism and ophthalmopathy.

The sequencing used peripheral blood mononuclear cells (PBMCs), collected at new diagnosis, from a patient treated with antithyroid drugs. The receptors stem from a woman aged 25 to 39 with Graves disease.

This clonotype was picked up a small number of times. The chain is built from TRBV4-3 and TRBJ2-1; TRBD2 matches at 8 bases. This CDR3 region has 16 residues. Germline V gene data show CDR1 as LGHNA and CDR2 as YSLEER. The V gene end was trimmed by 1 base and the J gene end by 0 bases; junction bases not matched to a gene: 2. The CDR3 region has the DNA TGCGCCAGCAGCCAAGCCGGGACTAGCTCCTACAATGAGCAGTTCTTC. Translation gives CASSQAGTSSYNEQFF.

This clonotype appeared many times. The chain recombines TRBV6-1 with TRBJ2-7; maybe TRBD1 (5 bases). Trimming cost V 4 bases and J 0 bases, with 7 bases left between them. The CDR3 loop spans 13 amino acids. Germline V gene data show CDR1 as MNHNS and CDR2 as SASEGT. The CDR3 coding sequence is TGTGCCAGCAGTGCTAGGGGCTCCTACGAGCAGTACTTC. Its translation is CASSARGSYEQYF.

This clonotype turned up a few times. The CDR3 sequence is CASSREGPSYNEQFF. CDR3 in DNA: TGCGCCAGCAGCCGGGAGGGGCCCTCCTACAATGAGCAGTTCTTC. The chain recombines TRBV5-1 with TRBJ2-1; 8 nucleotides line up with TRBD2. V lost 4 bases to trimming and J lost 0 bases; unmatched junction nucleotides: 3. The CDR3 runs to 15 residues. The germline V gene encodes CDR1 SGHRS and CDR2 YFSETQ. Drawing the rest from reference TRBV5-1 and TRBJ2-1, the complete variable domain is KAGVTQTPRYLIKTRGQQVTLSCSPISGHRSVSWYQQTPGQGLQFLFEYFSETQRNKGNFPGRFSGRQFSNSRSEMNVSTLELGDSALYLCASSREGPSYNEQFFGPGTRLTVL.

Comments on this clonotype: It is likely a read error, because the conserved phenylalanine at the end of the CDR3 is missing. It is unclear where the CDR3 begins or ends on the DNA, so no DNA is shown, and the CDR3 is as TCRdb lists it. V is TRBV28 and J is TRBJ2-7; the D call of TRBD2 is as the table states it, not checked on the DNA. Termini included, the CDR3 measures 10 amino acids. The V gene's germline CDR1 is MDHEN and CDR2 SYDVKM. The CDR3 region is CASSGGPALG.

In its sample, this clonotype was seen many times. J is TRBJ1-1 and V is TRBV5-1; 7 bases line up with TRBD1. The germline V gene encodes CDR1 SGHRS and CDR2 YFSETQ. This CDR3 has 14 amino acids. V gave up 2 bases and J gave up 5 bases; unmatched junction bases: 6. CDR3 DNA sequence: TGCGCCAGCAGCTTCCGGGACAGTGGGACTGAAGCTTTCTTT. Protein sequence: CASSFRDSGTEAFF.

Ten or more counts support this clonotype. For the CDR3, the DNA is TGTGCCAGCAGCCTATCGTCGGGACAGGGGGCTGGGGAGCAGTACTTC. As protein: CASSLSSGQGAGEQYF. This chain links TRBV3-1 with TRBJ2-7, with 12 positions matching TRBD1. Losses at the gene ends were 4 bases for V and 7 bases for J; bases not matched to a gene: 11. CDR3 length equals 16 residues. Looked up from germline, CDR1 is LGHDT and CDR2 is YNNKEL (reference sequence).

This clonotype was recorded many times. V gene TRBV7-8 combines with J gene TRBJ2-2; 12 bases are a match to TRBD2. CDR1 and CDR2 (germline): SGHVS, FQNEAQ. The J segment lost 1 base and the V segment lost 4 bases, leaving 1 base of the junction unmatched. The CDR3 length is 16 residues. The CDR3 DNA reads as TGTGCCAGCAGCTCACTAGCGGGAGGGAACACCGGGGAGCTGTTTTTT. Its translation is CASSSLAGGNTGELFF. The full variable domain, rest sourced from reference TRBV7-8 and TRBJ2-2, is GAGVSQSPRYKVAKRGQDVALRCDPISGHVSLFWYQQALGQGPEFLTYFQNEAQLDKSGLPSDRFFAERPEGSVSTLKIQRTQQEDSAVYLCASSSLAGGNTGELFFGEGSRLTVL.

Ten or more counts support this clonotype. DNA of the CDR3: TGTGCCAGCACCCCCAGTAGGCTCACTGAAGCTTTCTTT. Translation: CASTPSRLTEAFF. The rearrangement uses TRBV7-9 and TRBJ1-1; D unresolved. Germline CDR1 reads SEHNR; CDR2 reads FQNEAQ (reference sequence). The CDR3 spans 13 residues. With 7 bases removed from V and 4 bases from J, the gap between germline ends came to 13 bases.

Ten or more counts support this clonotype. The V and J genes are TRBV15 and TRBJ2-3; TRBD2 matches 7 bases. There are 12 residues in the CDR3. Germline CDR1 reads LNHNV; CDR2 reads YYDKDF (reference sequence). V lost 8 bases and J lost 2; bases outside the gene matches: 1. CDR3 protein: CATGTNTDTQYF. DNA of the CDR3: TGTGCCACCGGGACTAACACAGATACGCAGTATTTT.

The sample holds many counts of this clonotype. The J gene is TRBJ2-2, the V gene TRBV3-1, with 7 bases fitting TRBD2. The V gene end was trimmed by 0 bases and the J gene end by 5 bases; junction bases not matched to a gene: 3. The CDR3 consists of 15 residues. CDR1 and CDR2 from the germline V gene are LGHDT and YNNKEL (reference sequence). The CDR3 sequence is CASSQDLGGTGELFF. The CDR3 bases are TGTGCCAGCAGCCAAGATCTCGGGGGGACCGGGGAGCTGTTTTTT.

This clonotype was found many times. The V gene is TRBV7-2, the J gene TRBJ1-1, with D perhaps matching TRBD1 (6 bases). Trimming cost V 6 bases and J 1 base, with 12 bases left between them. The CDR3 runs 14 residues. Looked up from germline, CDR1 is SGHTA and CDR2 is FQGNSA. CDR3 sequence (DNA): TGTGCCAGCAGTTTACAGGGACGGAACACTGAAGCTTTCTTT. It is translated as CASSLQGRNTEAFF.

The chain recombines TRBV10-1 with TRBJ2-3; no firm D call. Germline V gives CDR1 WNHNN, CDR2 SYGVQD (reference sequence). The CDR3 contains 13 residues. V was cut by 6 bases and J by 2 bases, with 9 bases left in between. For the CDR3, the DNA is TGCGCCAGCAGCTCAACAATCACAGATACGCAGTATTTT. Amino acid sequence: CASSSTITDTQYF.

This clonotype came up many times. V and J are TRBV3-1 and TRBJ1-1; TRBD1 is a possible D gene (5 bases). V was pared by 2 bases and J by 3 bases, with 10 bases between. The CDR3 loop spans 14 amino acids. Germline values: CDR1 LGHDT, CDR2 YNNKEL (reference sequence). CDR3 DNA: TGTGCCAGCAGCCAAAAGGGAGGGGACACTGAAGCTTTCTTT. It codes for CASSQKGGDTEAFF.

The table lists this clonotype with a few counts. The chain recombines TRBV7-6 with TRBJ2-3, with TRBD2 matching 7 bases. The ends lost 4 bases at V and 3 bases at J; junction bases unmatched: 10. The CDR3 extends over 16 amino acids. Germline CDR1 SGHVS, CDR2 FNYEAQ. The CDR3 DNA reads TGTGCCAGCAGCTCCGTGACCAAGGGAGGGACAGATACGCAGTATTTT. It translates to CASSSVTKGGTDTQYF.

This clonotype turned up a few times. The chain carries TRBV19 and TRBJ2-2, with D hard to call. Germline V gene data show CDR1 as LNHDA and CDR2 as SQIVND (reference sequence). The CDR3 totals 14 residues. The germline V and J ends were trimmed by 7 bases and 1 base, with 10 bases remaining between them. CDR3: CASIGPWNTGELFF. The CDR3 DNA follows: TGTGCCAGTATCGGCCCCTGGAACACCGGGGAGCTGTTTTTT. Full variable domain (remainder filled in from reference TRBV19 and TRBJ2-2): DGGITQSPKYLFRKEGQNVTLSCEQNLNHDAMYWYRQDPGQGLRLIYYSQIVNDFQKGDIAEGYSVSREKKESFPLTVTSAQKNPTAFYLCASIGPWNTGELFFGEGSRLTVL.

This clonotype came up many times. V and J are TRBV24-1 and TRBJ2-3; D is ambiguous. Looked up from germline, CDR1 is KGHDR and CDR2 is SFDVKD. Between the trimmed V and J ends, which lost 0 bases and 1 base, there was a span of 10 bases. The CDR3 is 16 amino acids. CDR3 amino acids: CATSDLASDGTDTQYF. The CDR3 nucleotides are TGTGCCACCAGTGATTTGGCCAGCGATGGCACAGATACGCAGTATTTT.

This clonotype has ten or more counts. The CDR3 sequence is CASSSTGRSSFVVNEQFF. The DNA for the CDR3 is TGCGCCAGCAGCTCGACAGGGCGCTCCAGCTTCGTAGTCAATGAGCAGTTCTTC. The V and J genes are TRBV5-1 and TRBJ2-1; TRBD1 aligns across 7 bases. CDR3 length: 18 residues. Germline V CDR1 and CDR2: SGHRS, YFSETQ. V was clipped by 3 bases and J by 6 bases; unmatched bases: 18.

This clonotype has ten or more counts. Compared with germline, one end of the junction differs, possibly owing to a read error. The rearrangement links TRBV11-2 to TRBJ2-1; D is possibly TRBD2 (6 bases). Germline CDR1 and CDR2: SGHAT and FQNNGV. There are 12 residues in the CDR3. The CDR3 is CASSLGFWEVVF. CDR3 DNA: TGTGCCAGCAGCTTGGGCTTCTGGGAGGTGGTCTTC. Full variable domain (rest looked up from reference TRBV11-2 and TRBJ2-1): EAGVAQSPRYKIIEKRQSVAFWCNPISGHATLYWYQQILGQGPKLLIQFQNNGVVDDSQLPKDRFSAERLKGVDSTLKIQPAKLEDSAVYLCASSLGFWEVVFGPGTRLTVL.

CDR3 region: CASSSRKGSDTGELFF. In DNA form, the CDR3 reads TGCGCCAGCAGCAGCCGAAAGGGGAGCGACACCGGGGAGCTGTTTTTT. The V gene is TRBV5-1, the J gene TRBJ2-2; either TRBD1 or TRBD2 may supply D (5 bases each). V gave up 4 bases and J gave up 3 bases, with 16 bases separating them. Looked up from germline, CDR1 is SGHRS and CDR2 is YFSETQ. The CDR3 sequence is 16 residues long.

This clonotype was detected ten times or more. The V and J genes are TRBV30 and TRBJ1-1; D unresolved. This CDR3 has 14 amino acids. V was pared by 5 bases and J by 4 bases, with 17 bases between. Germline V lookup: CDR1 GTSNPN, CDR2 SVGIG (reference sequence). The CDR3 sequence is CAWRNSPGGTEAFF. In DNA, the CDR3 is TGTGCCTGGCGCAACTCCCCAGGAGGCACTGAAGCTTTCTTT. Full variable domain (missing parts from reference TRBV30 and TRBJ1-1): SQTIHQWPATLVQPVGSPLSLECTVEGTSNPNLYWYRQAAGRGLQLLFYSVGIGQISSEVPQNLSASRPQDRQFILSSKKLLLSDSGFYLCAWRNSPGGTEAFFGQGTRLTVV.

In regard to this clonotype: This may stem from a read error, because a much larger clone lies one nucleotide away. This rearrangement joins TRBV3-1 to TRBJ2-1; possible D gene TRBD2, 5 bases. The CDR3 is made up of 13 amino acids. CDR1 LGHDT and CDR2 YNNKEL come from the germline V gene (reference sequence). CDR3 residues: CAGSQSTPRGQFF. CDR3 sequence (DNA): TGTGCCGGCAGCCAATCGACACCTCGGGGGCAGTTCTTC.

In its sample, this clonotype was seen many times. V gene TRBV20-1 combines with J gene TRBJ2-1; TRBD2 agrees at 8 bases. Trimming at V came to 2 bases and at J to 3 bases, leaving 15 bases not matched to a gene. Germline-derived CDR1 and CDR2 are DFQATT and SNEGSKA (reference sequence). This CDR3 region has 18 residues. CDR3 protein: CSARPTSQRERVYNEQFF. CDR3 bases: TGCAGTGCTAGACCCACTTCCCAGCGGGAGAGGGTCTACAATGAGCAGTTCTTC.

This clonotype was found a few times. This chain uses TRBV6-1 with TRBJ2-2, with a weak D call TRBD2 (6 bases). Germline V gene data show CDR1 as MNHNS and CDR2 as SASEGT. This CDR3 has 15 residues. Trimming removed 6 bases from V and 1 base from J, with 12 bases in between. The CDR3 DNA sequence: TGTGCCAGCAGGCCACCGGGAGTGAACACCGGGGAGCTGTTTTTT. Residues: CASRPPGVNTGELFF.

There are many counts of this clonotype. The rearrangement uses TRBV27 and TRBJ1-1, with a tentative D call TRBD1 (5 bases). Germline values: CDR1 MNHEY, CDR2 SMNVEV (reference sequence). Trimming took off 6 bases at V and 0 bases at J, with 11 bases between the two ends. This CDR3 has 14 residues. The CDR3 bases are TGTGCCAGCAGCCACCGGGGGATGAACACTGAAGCTTTCTTT. Translated: CASSHRGMNTEAFF.

This clonotype was counted many times. The chain uses TRBV27 and TRBJ2-5; the match to TRBD2 covers 8 bases. There are 16 residues in the CDR3. CDR1 MNHEY and CDR2 SMNVEV come from the germline V gene (reference sequence). J was trimmed by 4 bases and V by 7 bases; bases with no gene match: 14. In DNA, the CDR3 is TGTGCCAGCACTGGCGTGCCGGGAGGGGAAGGAGAGACCCAGTACTTC. Its protein is CASTGVPGGEGETQYF.

This clonotype was recorded many times. The CDR3 loop reads CASSQAGEQFF. In nucleotides, the CDR3 is TGTGCCAGCAGCCAAGCGGGTGAGCAGTTCTTC. The chain has TRBV3-1 and TRBJ2-1; D uncertain. Trimming removed 1 base at V and 9 bases at J, with 4 bases between. The CDR3 is 11 amino acids. Germline V gene lookup returns CDR1 LGHDT and CDR2 YNNKEL (reference sequence).